This is a list of T cell receptor beta chains from one sample in a study of T cell repertoires in cytomegalovirus infection. TCRdb reanalysed the reads using MiXCR and keeps one entry per CDR3 protein. The table lists approximately 140,000 distinct CDR3 sequences, about 6% of them singletons. The sample comprised PBMCs. Source of these receptors: a human donor in good health (CMV status not recorded). Some clones in this sample may be carry-over from other donors' samples. Both conserved end residues are part of each CDR3. The D gene is left open where the match is weak. Size is omitted from some rows. Given values are once, few, many or a class for expanded clones.

DNA	CDR3	J	size	D	V
TGTGCCAGCAGCTGGGCAGGGCCAATGCAAGAGACCCAGTACTTC	CASSWAGPMQETQYF	TRBJ2-5	many	NA	TRBV7-9
TGTGCCAGCAGCCCTGGGTCCGCGGACAGGGGGCAGGGGGAGCAGTACTTC	CASSPGSADRGQGEQYF	TRBJ2-7	many	TRBD1	TRBV7-2
TGTGCCAGCAGACGCAGGGGGGGGGATCAGCCCCAGCATTTT	CASRRRGGDQPQHF	TRBJ1-5	many	TRBD1	TRBV6-1
TGTGCCAGCAGCTCACAGGTGAAGAACACTGAAGCTTTCTTT	CASSSQVKNTEAFF	TRBJ1-1	NA	NA	TRBV7-9
TGCAGTGCTCGGGACCCCCGGACGTCGAACACCGGGGAGCTGTTTTTT	CSARDPRTSNTGELFF	TRBJ2-2	many	NA	TRBV20-1
TGTGCCAGCAGCGTGGCAACAGGGTTTCGGAGTGGCTACACCTTC	CASSVATGFRSGYTF	TRBJ1-2	many	NA	TRBV7-2
TGTGCCAGCAGCTTTGGGGTGACGGGCCATGAGGAGACCCAGTACTTC	CASSFGVTGHEETQYF	TRBJ2-5	many	NA	TRBV7-9
TGTGCCAGCAGCCCCGCGACTAGCGGGGAAGAGACCCAGTACTTC	CASSPATSGEETQYF	TRBJ2-5	many	TRBD2	TRBV7-2
TGTGCCAGCAGCCAAGAAGGGGTACTAGCGCGAAAAGATACGCAGTATTTT	CASSQEGVLARKDTQYF	TRBJ2-3	many	TRBD2	TRBV14
TGTGCCAGCAGACCCGACAGTGAAAAACTGTTTTTT	CASRPDSEKLFF	TRBJ1-4	NA	NA	TRBV12-3/TRBV12-4
TGCAGTGCTCTCAACGGGGAGACCCAGTACTTC	CSALNGETQYF	TRBJ2-5	few	NA	TRBV20-1
TGCAGTGCTAGAAACCGGATCCCTACCTTGGGTCAGCCCCAGCATTTT	CSARNRIPTLGQPQHF	TRBJ1-5	few	NA	TRBV20-1
TGCAGTGTCCGAATTTTAGCGGTTCACACAGATACGCAGTATTTT	CSVRILAVHTDTQYF	TRBJ2-3	many	NA	TRBV20-1
TGTGCCAGCAGACGACCGGGACAGGGACGTTCACCCCTCCACTTT	CASRRPGQGRSPLHF	TRBJ1-6	many	TRBD1	TRBV11-2
TGTGCCAGCACCTCAGGACAGGGGGCTTTCGAGCAGTACTTC	CASTSGQGAFEQYF	TRBJ2-7	NA	TRBD1	TRBV18
TGTGCCAGCAGTCCCGGGACAGGAGAATCGGAAAAACTGTTTTTT	CASSPGTGESEKLFF	TRBJ1-4	few	TRBD1	TRBV25-1
TGTGCCAGCAGCTTATATTGGGGAGGAGGCTATAGCAATCAGCCCCAGCATTTT	CASSLYWGGGYSNQPQHF	TRBJ1-5	many	NA	TRBV7-8
TGCAGTGCTTCGACGCCCCGTGATACGCAGTATTTT	CSASTPRDTQYF	TRBJ2-3	NA	NA	TRBV20-1
TGTGCCAGCAGCCCGTTAGCGGGGGGGCCGGCGACCGGGGAGCTGTTTTTT	CASSPLAGGPATGELFF	TRBJ2-2	many	TRBD2	TRBV7-9
TGTGCCAGCAGCGTAAGTCCTCCAGGGACAGGGGGCACTGAAGCTTTCTTT	CASSVSPPGTGGTEAFF	TRBJ1-1	few	TRBD1	TRBV9
TGTGCCAGCAGCTTAGGTCGGCTGTCCAGGTCGGATCAGCCCCAGCATTTT	CASSLGRLSRSDQPQHF	TRBJ1-5	many	NA	TRBV7-8
TGTGCCAGCAGCACCGGCGGGGGGTCCTACGAGCAGTACTTC	CASSTGGGSYEQYF	TRBJ2-7	many	TRBD2	TRBV7-2
TGTGCCAGCAGCTTTGCTAGTGTGGACAATGAGCAGTTCTTC	CASSFASVDNEQFF	TRBJ2-1	many	NA	TRBV7-6
TGTGCCAGCAGCTTAGGGGTGTCTTGGGACGAGCAGTACTTC	CASSLGVSWDEQYF	TRBJ2-7	few	NA	TRBV11-2
TGTGCCAGCAGGTTCGTAGGACACCCCCACGAGCAGTACTTC	CASRFVGHPHEQYF	TRBJ2-7	many	NA	TRBV7-2
TGTGCCAGTAGCCCGGAACAGCGCTATGGCTACACCTTC	CASSPEQRYGYTF	TRBJ1-2	NA	NA	TRBV19
TGTGCCAGCAGTGAGGCATCTAGCGGTGTTGAGCAGTTCTTC	CASSEASSGVEQFF	TRBJ2-1	many	TRBD2	TRBV6-4
TGTGCCACCAGCAGAGAGAAGGGAGCCGGGAACACTGAAGCTTTCTTT	CATSREKGAGNTEAFF	TRBJ1-1	NA	NA	TRBV15
TGTGCCAGCCAACAAGGCCTCAATGTGAGGGCCCTCCACTTT	CASQQGLNVRALHF	TRBJ1-6	many	NA	TRBV28
TGTGCCAGCATCCCGTCAGGGCTCTCGGGGGCCAACGTCCTGACTTTC	CASIPSGLSGANVLTF	TRBJ2-6	many	NA	TRBV7-9
TGTGCCAGCAGCGTAGGCAGGGAGAACACTGAAGCTTTCTTT	CASSVGRENTEAFF	TRBJ1-1	few	NA	TRBV9
TGTGCCAGCAGTTCGCTTCAGGGGGATAGCAATCAGCCCCAGCATTTT	CASSSLQGDSNQPQHF	TRBJ1-5	few	TRBD1	TRBV6-5
TGCAGTGCTAGGGGTGGCGTGGGAAACATTCAGTACTTC	CSARGGVGNIQYF	TRBJ2-4	NA	NA	TRBV20-1
TGTGCCAGCAGTGTGGACAGGGGGAATGTCCAGCCCCAGCATTTT	CASSVDRGNVQPQHF	TRBJ1-5	many	TRBD1	TRBV6-6
TGTGCCAGCAGCTTAGCCAGGGCGCCTCTCCCCCCCTACGAGCAGTACTTC	CASSLARAPLPPYEQYF	TRBJ2-7	many	NA	TRBV7-8
TGCAGCGTTGAAAACGCGGGTACCCCTGGTGGCTACACCTTC	CSVENAGTPGGYTF	TRBJ1-2	many	NA	TRBV29-1
TGCGCCAGCAGCGAGGGGGGGACTAACACAGATACGCAGTATTTT	CASSEGGTNTDTQYF	TRBJ2-3	NA	NA	TRBV5-1
TGTGCCAGCTCCCAAGGCGCGGGGCCGAACACTGAAGCTTTCTTT	CASSQGAGPNTEAFF	TRBJ1-1	NA	NA	TRBV18
TGTGCCAGCACCTCTGGGAGTACCTACGAGCAGTACTTC	CASTSGSTYEQYF	TRBJ2-7	few	NA	TRBV28
TGTGCCAGCAGCCTTCGGACTAGCGGGGGGCGGAGGAGTGAGCAGTTCTTC	CASSLRTSGGRRSEQFF	TRBJ2-1	many	TRBD2	TRBV14
TGTGCCAGCAGGAAAAACCTAGCGGGGGGGAGGAATGAGCAGTTCTTC	CASRKNLAGGRNEQFF	TRBJ2-1	many	TRBD2	TRBV6-2/TRBV6-3
TGTGCCAGCAGGACAGGGATTGTCTACGAGCAGTACTTC	CASRTGIVYEQYF	TRBJ2-7	NA	TRBD1	TRBV2
TGTGCCAGCAGCTTTCAAGGTGCATCCGAAAAACTGTTTTTT	CASSFQGASEKLFF	TRBJ1-4	many	NA	TRBV7-2
TGCAGTGCTAGAGAGAGCCGTAGCGGGGTGCGAGAGACCCAGTACTTC	CSARESRSGVRETQYF	TRBJ2-5	many	TRBD2	TRBV20-1
TGTGCCAGTAGTATTAGCTGGAGCAATCAGCCCCAGCATTTT	CASSISWSNQPQHF	TRBJ1-5	many	NA	TRBV19